This TCR beta chain was captured by sequencing in a study of T-cell reconstitution after alpha-beta-depleted transplantation in children. Points from the study as a whole: Several hundred expanded graft clones reportedly supplied alpha-beta T cells about two months after transplant.

This clonotype was counted ten times or more. The antigen remains undetermined. Unique molecular identifiers were incorporated when the TCRbeta library was constructed. TCRdb reprocessed the PCR reads with MiXCR, giving one entry per CDR3 protein. The sample includes some 600,000 distinct CDR3 sequences, about an eighth of them seen just once. The source material was PBMCs, mostly from graft donor cells, sampled 360 days after TCRalphabeta/CD19-depleted stem cell transplant. The receptor was derived from a male patient younger than 18 who had a stem cell transplant for acute myeloid leukemia, so the T cells may come from the graft donor.

CDR3 region: CSASDSGRKTDTQYF. CDR3 in DNA: TGCAGTGCCTCCGATAGCGGGAGGAAAACAGATACGCAGTATTTT. V gene TRBV20-1 combines with J gene TRBJ2-3; 10 bases line up with TRBD2. CDR3 length equals 15 residues. Germline CDR1 reads DFQATT; CDR2 reads SNEGSKA (reference sequence). The V segment lost 6 bases and the J segment 3 bases; nucleotides outside the gene matches: 9.